This passage covers 27 T cell receptor beta chains from one sample sequenced in a study of cytomegalovirus exposure and HLA in healthy donors. Primers included in the PCR were 60 Vbeta and 13 Jbeta primers. TCRdb's table, derived via immunoSEQ multiplex PCR, lists solely in-frame clones and lacks some. The profile shows around 150,000 clones, 60% to 85% of them singletons. The specimen was PBMCs. All receptors derive from a man aged 40-50 years in good health and CMV-seronegative.

J is TRBJ2-3 and V is TRBV7-3, with D maybe TRBD2 (6 bases). The CDR3 runs 15 residues. V was clipped by 1 base and J by 0 bases, with 8 bases between them. The V gene's germline CDR1 is SGHTA and CDR2 FQGTGA. CDR3 protein: CASSLNGGSTDTQYF. DNA of the CDR3: TGTGCCAGCAGCTTAAACGGGGGTAGCACAGATACGCAGTATTTT.

This clone was observed a handful of times. This chain joins TRBV7-2 and TRBJ2-2; 8 nucleotides align to TRBD2. The CDR3 consists of 16 residues. Germline trimming cut 4 bases from V and 1 base from J; bases unmatched to any gene: 5. CDR1 SGHTA and CDR2 FQGNSA come from the germline V gene. The CDR3 reads CASSSTSGENTGELFF. The CDR3 DNA reads TGTGCCAGCAGCTCTACTAGCGGAGAGAACACCGGGGAGCTGTTTTTT.

The CDR3: CASSLSQGMETQYF. In DNA form, the CDR3 reads TGTGCCAGCAGTTTATCTCAGGGGATGGAGACCCAGTACTTC. This chain links TRBV27 with TRBJ2-5; D perhaps matches TRBD1 (6 bases). V lost 0 bases to trimming and J lost 5 bases, with 10 bases between them. Germline assignment: CDR1 MNHEY and CDR2 SMNVEV (reference sequence). The CDR3 totals 14 residues.

This rearrangement joins TRBV7-2 to TRBJ2-1; TRBD2 agrees at 8 bases. This CDR3 has 14 residues. The ends lost 5 bases at V and 9 bases at J; junction bases unmatched: 9. Germline CDR1 SGHTA, CDR2 FQGNSA. CDR3 in DNA: TGTGCCAGCAGCCCGATCCGGGAGGGAGGTGAGCAGTTCTTC. Protein: CASSPIREGGEQFF.

The genes are TRBV18 and TRBJ1-5; D remains ambiguous. Per the germline V gene, CDR1 is KGHSH and CDR2 is LQKENI. CDR3 length: 13 amino acids. V lost 3 bases, J lost 8 bases, and 11 bases lay in between. The CDR3 bases are TGTGCCAGCTCACCCACAGTGGAAGAGCCCCAGCATTTT. Translating gives CASSPTVEEPQHF.

Worth noting for this clone: The sample holds other DNA sequences that translate to the same CDR3. The gene calls are TRBV28 and TRBJ2-7; TRBD1 agrees at 11 bases. The CDR3 loop spans 18 amino acids. The ends lost 3 bases at V and 3 bases at J; junction bases unmatched: 13. Per germline, CDR1 MDHEN and CDR2 SYDVKM. The CDR3 region has the DNA TGTGCCAGCAGTTTCACAATGGGGCTGGACAGGGGGCTCTACGAGCAGTACTTC. Translated, it gives CASSFTMGLDRGLYEQYF.

The J gene is TRBJ2-1, the V gene TRBV7-7; no clear D. Germline V gene lookup returns CDR1 SSHAT and CDR2 FNYEAQ (reference sequence). V shed 4 bases and J shed 7 bases, with 17 bases lying between them. The CDR3 is made up of 15 amino acids. CDR3 bases: TGTGCCAGCAGCTCGTTCTGGGCCTTGGTGAATGAGCAGTTCTTC. This codes for CASSSFWALVNEQFF.

The chain combines TRBV7-9 with TRBJ2-1; D may be TRBD1 (6 bases). V lost 3 bases and J lost 15, with 30 bases in between. Germline CDR1 is SEHNR and CDR2 is FQNEAQ (reference sequence). This CDR3 has 17 residues. The CDR3 sequence: CASSFWEPGHPPPAGFF. As DNA, the CDR3 is TGTGCCAGCAGCTTTTGGGAACCGGGACATCCTCCCCCCGCTGGGTTCTTC.

This clone appeared once. The gene calls are TRBV6-1 and TRBJ2-1; D may be TRBD2 (5 bases). The CDR3 spans 13 residues. Germline loops: CDR1 MNHNS, CDR2 SASEGT. The V and J ends lost 9 bases and 1 base respectively, with 10 bases between them. The CDR3: CASLLGSYNEQFF. The CDR3 coding sequence is TGTGCCAGTTTACTAGGGTCCTACAATGAGCAGTTCTTC.

This clone was seen only a few times. V is TRBV30 and J is TRBJ2-7; no clear D. CDR1 GTSNPN and CDR2 SVGIG come from the germline V gene (reference sequence). This CDR3 spans 12 amino acids. Deletions cut 1 base from V and 2 bases from J, with 6 bases between. The CDR3 spells CAWSADTYEQYF. The DNA for the CDR3 is TGTGCCTGGAGTGCAGACACCTACGAGCAGTACTTC.

The rearrangement uses TRBV30 and TRBJ2-7; 7 nucleotides agree with TRBD1. CDR1 and CDR2 from the germline V gene are GTSNPN and SVGIG (reference sequence). The V segment lost 6 bases and the J segment 1 base; nucleotides outside the gene matches: 9. CDR3 length: 14 residues. The CDR3 DNA is TGTGCCTGCATCCCCCGACAGGGATCCTACGAGCAGTACTTC. Amino acid sequence: CACIPRQGSYEQYF.

J is TRBJ1-4 and V is TRBV28, with D hard to call. Germline values: CDR1 MDHEN, CDR2 SYDVKM. Trimming stripped 0 bases from V and 4 bases from J, with 6 bases between. This CDR3 comprises 14 residues. The CDR3 spells CASSLWRGNEKLFF. In DNA form, the CDR3 reads TGTGCCAGCAGTTTATGGCGGGGTAATGAAAAACTGTTTTTT.

CDR3 sequence (DNA): TGTGCCAGTTCAACCACAGGGTCGGGTCGCTATGGCTACACCTTC. Translation gives CASSTTGSGRYGYTF. The rearrangement joins TRBV6-5 to TRBJ1-2, with D possibly matching TRBD1 (6 bases). Germline CDR1 and CDR2: MNHEY and SVGAGI. Trimming stripped 9 bases from V and 4 bases from J, with 21 bases between. CDR3 length: 15 residues.

The chain recombines TRBV9 with TRBJ2-5, with D perhaps matching TRBD2 (7 bases). Trimming removed 7 bases from V and 5 bases from J, with 15 bases in between. Germline lookup yields CDR1 SGDLS and CDR2 YYNGEE. The CDR3 contains 13 residues. This chain's CDR3 is CASAGAPGETQYF. DNA for the CDR3: TGTGCCAGCGCGGGGGCCCCCGGGGAGACCCAGTACTTC.

The J gene is TRBJ2-1, the V gene TRBV27; 9 nucleotides line up with TRBD2. The CDR3 is made up of 15 amino acids. CDR1 is MNHEY and CDR2 is SMNVEV in the germline V gene (reference sequence). Unmatched junction bases numbered 8, after V lost 4 bases and J lost 7 bases. CDR3 in amino acids: CASSWAGGAGNEQFF. DNA of the CDR3: TGTGCCAGCAGTTGGGCGGGAGGGGCCGGAAATGAGCAGTTCTTC.

This chain joins TRBV7-9 and TRBJ2-1, with 10 bases fitting TRBD1. Germline values: CDR1 SEHNR, CDR2 FQNEAQ (reference sequence). V shed 4 bases and J 3 bases; nucleotides not matched to a gene: 3. The CDR3 loop spans 15 amino acids. In DNA form, the CDR3 reads TGTGCCAGCAGCTCTGACAGGGGGCTCTACAATGAGCAGTTCTTC. Amino acid sequence: CASSSDRGLYNEQFF.

The chain is built from TRBV29-1 and TRBJ2-5, with TRBD1 matching 9 bases. Germline loops: CDR1 SQVTM, CDR2 ANQGSEA. V trimming: 6 bases; J trimming: 2 bases; junction bases outside the gene matches: 7. The CDR3 is 14 residues long. The CDR3 DNA follows: TGCAGCGTCACAGGGGGCGAAACTCAAGAGACCCAGTACTTC. Its protein product is CSVTGGETQETQYF.

The V call is TRBV13, the J call TRBJ1-1, with 7 bases lining up with TRBD1. With 3 bases clipped from V and 4 bases from J, the junction kept 8 bases outside the gene matches. In germline, CDR1 is PRHDT, CDR2 FYEKMQ (reference sequence). This CDR3 spans 15 amino acids. The CDR3 region is CASSFRQTGSTEAFF. For the CDR3, the DNA is TGTGCCAGCAGCTTTAGACAGACAGGGAGCACTGAAGCTTTCTTT.

The table lists this clone with a few counts. The chain is built from TRBV6-5 and TRBJ2-7; perhaps TRBD2 as D (6 bases). Germline loops: CDR1 MNHEY, CDR2 SVGAGI. The V and J ends lost 0 bases and 2 bases respectively, with 11 bases between them. This CDR3 spans 15 amino acids. CDR3 bases: TGTGCCAGCAGTTACTCGCGGGAACCTCCCTACGAGCAGTACTTC. It codes for CASSYSREPPYEQYF.

The chain combines TRBV28 with TRBJ2-3; 8 positions agree with TRBD2. J was trimmed by 2 bases and V by 3 bases; bases with no gene match: 4. The CDR3 extends over 15 amino acids. Per the germline V gene, CDR1 is MDHEN and CDR2 is SYDVKM. The CDR3 protein is CASSFTAGDTDTQYF. For the CDR3, the DNA is TGTGCCAGCAGTTTCACAGCGGGGGACACAGATACGCAGTATTTT.

The chain joins TRBV25-1 to TRBJ2-5; unclear D gene. CDR1 and CDR2 (germline): MGHDK, SYGVNS. This CDR3 contains 12 residues. V was trimmed by 9 bases and J by 1 base, leaving 9 bases between them. The CDR3 reads CASQDFQETQYF. As DNA, the CDR3 is TGTGCCAGTCAGGATTTCCAAGAGACCCAGTACTTC.

The V and J genes are TRBV7-6 and TRBJ2-3; 9 positions match TRBD2. The CDR3 runs 18 residues. With 2 bases clipped from V and 2 bases from J, the junction kept 11 bases outside the gene matches. Germline V gene lookup returns CDR1 SGHVS and CDR2 FNYEAQ. This CDR3 is CASSLLWSSGEPTDTQYF. The CDR3 nucleotides read TGTGCCAGCAGCTTATTATGGTCTAGCGGGGAACCCACAGATACGCAGTATTTT.

This chain connects TRBV23-1 to TRBJ1-5; 7 nucleotides match TRBD1. TRBV23-1 is assigned to the ORF class and has an uncertain function. The CDR3 runs 14 residues. V lost 10 bases, J lost 1 base, and 7 bases stayed unmatched. CDR3 sequence reads: CATRLQGSNQPQHF. Here the CDR3 DNA reads TGCGCCACCCGTTTACAGGGGAGCAATCAGCCCCAGCATTTT.

The chain carries TRBV7-9 and TRBJ2-1, with 8 bases identical to TRBD2. Germline V CDR1 and CDR2: SEHNR, FQNEAQ (reference sequence). V lost 5 bases, J lost 6 bases, and 12 bases stayed unmatched. The CDR3 consists of 16 residues. CDR3 bases: TGTGCCAGCAGCCCAACAAGCGGGAGCAACTTCAATGAGCAGTTCTTC. Its protein is CASSPTSGSNFNEQFF.

The rearrangement links TRBV5-1 to TRBJ2-7; possibly TRBD2 for D (5 bases). With 3 bases removed from V and 1 base from J, the gap between germline ends came to 14 bases. This CDR3 is built from 15 residues. Germline CDR1 reads SGHRS; CDR2 reads YFSETQ. The CDR3: CASSWPGSESYEQYF. CDR3 nucleotides: TGCGCCAGCAGCTGGCCGGGTAGCGAGTCCTACGAGCAGTACTTC.

This clone has a single count. The rearrangement links TRBV5-1 to TRBJ2-2; 8 bases fit TRBD1. This CDR3 comprises 17 residues. J lost 1 base, V lost 4 bases, and 9 bases had no gene match. Germline values: CDR1 SGHRS, CDR2 YFSETQ. CDR3 in DNA: TGCGCCAGCAGCCCGATAACAGGGGGATGGAACACCGGGGAGCTGTTTTTT. This codes for CASSPITGGWNTGELFF.

The rearrangement links TRBV7-6 to TRBJ2-7; TRBD2 agrees at 7 bases. The trim removed 5 bases at V and 2 bases at J, leaving 9 bases unmatched. The germline V gene encodes CDR1 SGHVS and CDR2 FNYEAQ. CDR3 length equals 15 residues. The DNA of the CDR3 is TGTGCCAGCAGCCGTTTGGCGGGAGAGACCTACGAGCAGTACTTC. Its protein product is CASSRLAGETYEQYF.